The rows below give T cell receptor beta chains drawn from one sample of a study of T cell repertoires in cytomegalovirus infection. MiXCR, applied by TCRdb to the reads, yields one record per CDR3 protein. The repertoire includes 650,000 to 850,000 distinct CDR3 sequences, almost 30% of them detected once, and over 10% sits in the top ten. Their specific antigens are unknown. The specimen comprised cultured CD8+ T cells from PBMCs, sampled from culture after CMV antigen stimulation. These receptors were collected from a human donor in good health (CMV status not recorded). Some clones in this sample may be carry-over from other donors' samples. Both conserved end residues are part of each CDR3. D genes are given only for firm matches. Some rows have no size entry. The others give once, few or many, or a class for an expanded clone.

D gene	V gene	J gene	clone size	CDR3 protein	CDR3 DNA
TRBD2	TRBV7-9	TRBJ2-5	few	CASSLSSAGEETQYF	TGTGCCAGCAGCTTAAGTTCAGCGGGGGAAGAGACCCAGTACTTC
TRBD1	TRBV7-9	TRBJ1-1	many	CASSTGTGEAFF	TGTGCCAGCAGCACCGGGACAGGTGAAGCTTTCTTT
.	TRBV7-9	TRBJ1-3	many	CASSLAVSGNTIYF	TGTGCCAGCAGCTTAGCCGTCTCTGGAAACACCATATATTTT
.	TRBV27	TRBJ1-5	few	CASSLRGADQPQHF	TGTGCCAGCAGTTTAAGGGGGGCAGATCAGCCCCAGCATTTT
TRBD1	TRBV5-1	TRBJ2-1	.	CASSSPRDRTYNEQFF	TGCGCCAGCAGCTCGCCCCGGGACAGGACCTACAATGAGCAGTTCTTC
.	TRBV7-9	TRBJ1-1	few	CASSGEQGTNTEAFF	TGTGCCAGCAGCGGCGAACAGGGAACGAACACTGAAGCTTTCTTT
TRBD2	TRBV29-1	TRBJ2-7	once	CSAGGGYEQYF	TGCAGCGCCGGGGGGGGTTACGAGCAGTACTTC
.	TRBV5-4	TRBJ2-3	once	CASSFLLDTQYF	TGTGCCAGCAGCTTCTTACTAGATACGCAGTATTTT
.	TRBV27	TRBJ1-5	few	CASSLVPLTRASNQPQHF	TGTGCCAGCAGTTTAGTCCCCCTTACCAGGGCTAGCAATCAGCCCCAGCATTTT
TRBD1	TRBV28	TRBJ2-2	.	CASRPLDRGNTGELFF	TGTGCCAGCAGGCCACTGGACAGGGGAAACACCGGGGAGCTGTTTTTT
TRBD1	TRBV19	TRBJ1-5	.	CASIPGQGLSNQPQHF	TGTGCCAGTATCCCGGGACAGGGGTTGAGCAATCAGCCCCAGCATTTT
.	TRBV28	TRBJ2-5	.	CATSGAGETQYF	TGTGCCACGTCAGGGGCGGGAGAGACCCAGTACTTC
TRBD1	TRBV7-2	TRBJ1-2	.	CASSRFLGQDLGYTF	TGTGCCAGCAGCCGATTTCTAGGACAGGATTTAGGCTACACCTTC
TRBD2	TRBV12-3/TRBV12-4	TRBJ2-1	many	CASTPPGGGLNEQFF	TGTGCCAGCACCCCCCCGGGGGGTGGGCTAAATGAGCAGTTCTTC